This TCR beta chain was observed in a study of blood T cell repertoires in COVID-19. Study as a whole: Donors in the United States, Italy and Spain gave samples during acute or convalescent COVID-19. Nucleic acid was either cDNA or gDNA, and it came from T cells, B-cell-depleted T cells, or PBMCs.

The protocol was immunoSEQ multiplex PCR, while the TCRdb copy is restricted to in-frame clones and leaves out a portion. This sample carries some 52,000 clones, 85% to 90% of them seen once, and the ten largest clones take under 30%. The trim removed 9 bases at V and 3 bases at J, leaving 7 bases unmatched. Germline values: CDR1 WSHSY, CDR2 SAAADI. The CDR3 covers 14 residues. The sample comprised peripheral blood. The receptor comes from a human donor in a cohort sampled during active COVID-19. The chain carries TRBV10-2 and TRBJ2-7; TRBD2 matches 11 bases. CDR3 sequence: CASKLAGGHYEQYF. In DNA form, the CDR3 reads TGCGCCAGTAAGCTAGCGGGAGGCCACTACGAGCAGTACTTC.